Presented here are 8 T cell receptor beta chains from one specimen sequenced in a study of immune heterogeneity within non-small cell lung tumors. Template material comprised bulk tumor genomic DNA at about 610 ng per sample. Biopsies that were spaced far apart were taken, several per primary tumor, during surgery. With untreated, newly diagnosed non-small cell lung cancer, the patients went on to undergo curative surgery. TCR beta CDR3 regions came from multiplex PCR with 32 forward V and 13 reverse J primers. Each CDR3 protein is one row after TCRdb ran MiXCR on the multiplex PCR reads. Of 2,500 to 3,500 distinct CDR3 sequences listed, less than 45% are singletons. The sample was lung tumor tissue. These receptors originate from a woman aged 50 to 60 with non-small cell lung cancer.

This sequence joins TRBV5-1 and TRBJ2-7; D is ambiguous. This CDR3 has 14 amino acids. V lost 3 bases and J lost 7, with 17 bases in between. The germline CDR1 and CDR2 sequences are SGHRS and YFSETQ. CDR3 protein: CASSSETPSLEQYF. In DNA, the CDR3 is TGCGCCAGCAGCTCCGAAACTCCGTCTCTGGAGCAGTACTTC. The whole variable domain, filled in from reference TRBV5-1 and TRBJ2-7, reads KAGVTQTPRYLIKTRGQQVTLSCSPISGHRSVSWYQQTPGQGLQFLFEYFSETQRNKGNFPGRFSGRQFSNSRSEMNVSTLELGDSALYLCASSSETPSLEQYFGPGTRLTVT.

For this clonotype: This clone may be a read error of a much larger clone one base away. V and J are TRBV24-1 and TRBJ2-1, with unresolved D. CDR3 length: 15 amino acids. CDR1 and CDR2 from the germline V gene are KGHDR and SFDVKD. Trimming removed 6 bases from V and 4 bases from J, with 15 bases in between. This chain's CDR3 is CATSYPSRRYNEQFF. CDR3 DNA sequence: TGTGCCACCAGTTATCCCTCGCGCAGGTACAATGAGCAGTTCTTC.

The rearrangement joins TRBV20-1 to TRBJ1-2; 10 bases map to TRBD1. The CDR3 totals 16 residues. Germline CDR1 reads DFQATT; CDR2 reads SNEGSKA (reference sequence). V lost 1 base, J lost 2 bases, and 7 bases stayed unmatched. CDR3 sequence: CSARVRGGQGNYGYTF. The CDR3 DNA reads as TGCAGTGCTAGAGTTCGGGGGGGACAGGGGAACTATGGCTACACCTTC.

As DNA, the CDR3 is TGTGCCAGCAGCTCATGGGCCAAGGACACTGAAGCTTTCTTT. Encoded protein: CASSSWAKDTEAFF. V is TRBV5-4 and J is TRBJ1-1, with D hard to call. This CDR3 is 14 amino acids long. The V end was cut by 3 bases, the J end by 3 bases, with 12 bases between. Looked up from germline, CDR1 is SGHNT and CDR2 is YYREEE (reference sequence). Supplemented by reference TRBV5-4 and TRBJ1-1, the full variable domain reads ETGVTQSPTHLIKTRGQQVTLRCSSQSGHNTVSWYQQALGQGPQFIFQYYREEENGRGNFPPRFSGLQFPNYSSELNVNALELDDSALYLCASSSWAKDTEAFFGQGTRLTVV.

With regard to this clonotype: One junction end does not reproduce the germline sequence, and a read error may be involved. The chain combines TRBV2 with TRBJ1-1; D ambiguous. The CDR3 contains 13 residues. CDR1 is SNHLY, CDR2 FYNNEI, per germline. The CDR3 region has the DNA TGTGCCGGCAGCTTAGGCCATGGAGAGGGAGCTTTCTTT. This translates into CAGSLGHGEGAFF.

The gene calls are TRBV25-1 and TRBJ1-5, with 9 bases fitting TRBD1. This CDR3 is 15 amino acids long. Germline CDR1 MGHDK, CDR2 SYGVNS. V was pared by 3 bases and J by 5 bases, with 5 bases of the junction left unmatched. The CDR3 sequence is CASSDTGTGHQPQHF. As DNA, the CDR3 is TGTGCCAGCAGTGATACCGGGACAGGGCATCAGCCCCAGCATTTT.

The CDR3 reads CASRGTATYEQYV. CDR3 nucleotide sequence: TGTGCCAGCAGAGGGACAGCTACCTACGAGCAGTACGTC. The chain combines TRBV2 with TRBJ2-7; 7 bases line up with TRBD1. Germline CDR1 and CDR2: SNHLY and FYNNEI. The CDR3 extends over 13 amino acids. With 6 bases clipped from V and 2 bases from J, the junction kept 4 bases outside the gene matches.

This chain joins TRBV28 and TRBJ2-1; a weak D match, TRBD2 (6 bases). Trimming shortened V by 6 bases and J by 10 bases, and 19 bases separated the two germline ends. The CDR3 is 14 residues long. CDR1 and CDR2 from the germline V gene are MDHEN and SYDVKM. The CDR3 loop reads CASSLMGGRYEQFF. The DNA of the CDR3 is TGTGCCAGCAGCCTAATGGGGGGTAGATACGAGCAGTTCTTC. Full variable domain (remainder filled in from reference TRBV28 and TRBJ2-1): DVKVTQSSRYLVKRTGEKVFLECVQDMDHENMFWYRQDPGLGLRLIYFSYDVKMKEKGDIPEGYSVSREKKERFSLILESASTNQTSMYLCASSLMGGRYEQFFGPGTRLTVL.